The rows below give T cell receptor beta chains drawn from one sample of a study of T cells after yellow fever vaccination. TCRdb fed the 5' RACE reads into MiXCR, producing one record per CDR3 protein. The sample has more than 300,000 distinct CDR3 sequences, around 11% seen once. The sequences come from CD4+ T cells sorted from PBMCs, collected 45 days after the yellow fever booster vaccination. All receptors come from a man between 18 and 35 years old who received the YFV17D yellow fever vaccine. The CDR3 runs from the conserved cysteine through the conserved F or W. A D gene is named only where the DNA matches it firmly. For some rows the clone size is stated as once, few or many, or as a class when expanded; others skip it.

J | V | D | size | DNA | CDR3
TRBJ1-2 | TRBV20-1 | . | . | TGCAGTGCTAGCGCGCTCCGGGACACATTTAACTATGGCTACACCTTC | CSASALRDTFNYGYTF
TRBJ1-5 | TRBV7-2 | . | . | TGTGCCAGCAGCTCCGGATTCTCGAATCAGCCCCAGCATTTT | CASSSGFSNQPQHF
TRBJ2-3 | TRBV7-2 | . | few | TGTGCCAGCAGCTTACTCGTCCGGGATACGCAGTATTTT | CASSLLVRDTQYF
TRBJ2-3 | TRBV6-1 | TRBD1 | few | TGTGCCAGCAGTGAAGACAGGGGGTCAGATACGCAGTATTTT | CASSEDRGSDTQYF
TRBJ1-2 | TRBV28 | TRBD1 | few | TGTGCCAGCTCCGGGACAGGGTATTATGGCTACACCTTC | CASSGTGYYGYTF
TRBJ1-6 | TRBV9 | TRBD1 | . | TGTGCCAGCAGAGGACAGGTGAATTCACCCCTCCACTTT | CASRGQVNSPLHF
TRBJ2-3 | TRBV7-2 | TRBD2 | few | TGTGCCAGCAGCTCGCGGGGGGCGGCTACAGATACGCAGTATTTT | CASSSRGAATDTQYF
TRBJ1-3 | TRBV12-3/TRBV12-4 | . | . | TGTGCCAGGGAGCGACGGACTTGGGACACCATATATTTT | CARERRTWDTIYF
TRBJ2-5 | TRBV4-1 | . | . | TGCGCCAGCAGCCAAGATCAGACGGACGGTGAGACCCAGTACTTC | CASSQDQTDGETQYF
TRBJ2-5 | TRBV12-2 | . | . | TGTGCAAGTCGCCTGGTGTCAGGGATGAGAGGGAAAGAGACCCAGTACTTC | CASRLVSGMRGKETQYF